The T cell receptor beta chain described here comes from a study of T cells in Graves' hyperthyroidism and ophthalmopathy. This clonotype was detected many times. Amplification yielded TCR beta CDR3 regions, with RNA transcripts as the source. First-round RT-PCR targeting the TCR CDR3 was performed with the HTBI primer set. A single record per CDR3 protein comes from TCRdb applying MiXCR to the multiplex PCR reads. The sample has hundreds of thousands of distinct CDR3 sequences, 35% seen once. The clonotype originates from a woman in her 40s with Graves' hyperthyroidism. The sequenced sample was blood.

CDR3 DNA: TGTGCCAGCAGGCCCAGGATCTCGAACACCGGGGAGCTGTTTTTT. The encoded protein is CASRPRISNTGELFF. The V gene is TRBV7-8, the J gene TRBJ2-2; D uncertain. CDR1 and CDR2 (germline): SGHVS, FQNEAQ. The length of the CDR3 is 15 residues. Deletions cut 6 bases from V and 0 bases from J, with 11 bases between.